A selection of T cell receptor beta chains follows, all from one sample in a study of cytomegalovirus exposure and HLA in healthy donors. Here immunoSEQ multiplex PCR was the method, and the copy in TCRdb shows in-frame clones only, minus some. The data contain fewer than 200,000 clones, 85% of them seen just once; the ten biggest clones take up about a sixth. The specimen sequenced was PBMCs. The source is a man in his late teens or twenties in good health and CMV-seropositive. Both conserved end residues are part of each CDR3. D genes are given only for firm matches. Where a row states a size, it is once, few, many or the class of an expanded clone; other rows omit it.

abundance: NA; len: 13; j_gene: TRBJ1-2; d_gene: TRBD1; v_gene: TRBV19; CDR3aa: CATRQGAYYGYTF; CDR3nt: TGTGCCACCCGACAGGGGGCCTACTATGGCTACACCTTC
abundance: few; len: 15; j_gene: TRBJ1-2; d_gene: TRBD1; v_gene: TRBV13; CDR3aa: CASSLGGGTGAGYTF; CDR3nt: TGTGCCAGCAGCTTAGGCGGGGGGACAGGGGCTGGCTACACCTTC
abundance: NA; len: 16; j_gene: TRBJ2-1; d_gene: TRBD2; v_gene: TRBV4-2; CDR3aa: CASSQERTSAYNEQFF; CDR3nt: TGTGCCAGCAGCCAAGAGCGGACTAGCGCCTACAATGAGCAGTTCTTC
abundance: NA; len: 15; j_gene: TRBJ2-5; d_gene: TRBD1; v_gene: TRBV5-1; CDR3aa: CASSLRGTGVETQYF; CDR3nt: TGCGCCAGCAGCTTGCGGGGGACAGGGGTAGAGACCCAGTACTTC
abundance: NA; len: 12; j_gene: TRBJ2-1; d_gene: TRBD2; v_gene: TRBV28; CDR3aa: CASRKSGDEQFF; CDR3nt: TGTGCCAGCAGGAAAAGCGGGGATGAGCAGTTCTTC
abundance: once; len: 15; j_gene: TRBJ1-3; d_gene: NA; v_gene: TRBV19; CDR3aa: CASSRDSDSGNTIYF; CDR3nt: TGTGCCAGTAGTCGGGACTCTGACTCTGGAAACACCATATATTTT
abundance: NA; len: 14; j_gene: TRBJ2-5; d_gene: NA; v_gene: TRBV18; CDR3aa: CASSPNEAQETQYF; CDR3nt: TGTGCCAGCTCACCAAACGAGGCCCAAGAGACCCAGTACTTC
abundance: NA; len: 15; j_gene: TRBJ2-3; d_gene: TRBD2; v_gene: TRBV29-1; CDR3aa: CSVTLLADPTDTQYF; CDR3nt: TGCAGCGTTACCCTACTAGCGGACCCCACAGATACGCAGTATTTT
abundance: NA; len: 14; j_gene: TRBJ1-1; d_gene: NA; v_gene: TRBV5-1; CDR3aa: CASSLEGVGDEAFF; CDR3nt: TGCGCCAGCAGCTTGGAGGGGGTCGGCGATGAAGCTTTCTTT
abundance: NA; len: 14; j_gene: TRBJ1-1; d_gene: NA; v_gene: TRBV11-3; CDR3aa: CASSLEEGGTEAFF; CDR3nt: TGTGCCAGCAGCTTAGAGGAAGGAGGTACTGAAGCTTTCTTT
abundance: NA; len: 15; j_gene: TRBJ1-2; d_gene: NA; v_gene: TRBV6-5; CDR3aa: CASSYAGPANYGYTF; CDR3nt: TGTGCCAGCAGTTACGCGGGACCGGCTAACTATGGCTACACCTTC
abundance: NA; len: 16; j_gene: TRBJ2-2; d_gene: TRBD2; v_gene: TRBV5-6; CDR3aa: CASSLLSGARTGELFF; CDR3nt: TGTGCCAGCAGCTTATTGAGCGGGGCTCGCACCGGGGAGCTGTTTTTT
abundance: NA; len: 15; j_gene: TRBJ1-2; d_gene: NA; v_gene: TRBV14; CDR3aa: CASSERRGSNYGYTF; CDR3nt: TGTGCCAGCAGCGAGCGGCGGGGGTCAAACTATGGCTACACCTTC
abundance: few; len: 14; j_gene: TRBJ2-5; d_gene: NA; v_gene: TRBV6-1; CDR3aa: CASGLLPDPETQYF; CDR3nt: TGTGCCAGCGGACTCCTCCCGGACCCAGAGACCCAGTACTTC
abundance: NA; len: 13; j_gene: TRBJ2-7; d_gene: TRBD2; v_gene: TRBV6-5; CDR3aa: CASMAGGTYEQYF; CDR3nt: TGTGCCAGCATGGCGGGGGGGACCTACGAGCAGTACTTC
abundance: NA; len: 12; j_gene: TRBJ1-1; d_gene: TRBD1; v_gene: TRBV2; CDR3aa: CASGKTGVKAFF; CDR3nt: TGTGCCAGCGGAAAGACAGGGGTGAAAGCTTTCTTT
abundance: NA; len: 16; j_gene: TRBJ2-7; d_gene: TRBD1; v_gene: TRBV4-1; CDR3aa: CASSQPTGGKSYEQYF; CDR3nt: TGCGCCAGCAGCCAACCGACAGGGGGGAAGTCCTACGAGCAGTACTTC
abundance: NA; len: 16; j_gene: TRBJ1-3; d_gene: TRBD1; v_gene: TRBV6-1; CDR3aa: CASSEENRGSGNTIYF; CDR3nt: TGTGCCAGCAGTGAAGAGAACAGGGGGTCTGGAAACACCATATATTTT
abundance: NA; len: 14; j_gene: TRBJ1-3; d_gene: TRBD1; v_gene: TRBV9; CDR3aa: CASSSRDRPNTIYF; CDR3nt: TGTGCCAGCAGCTCCCGGGACAGGCCAAACACCATATATTTT
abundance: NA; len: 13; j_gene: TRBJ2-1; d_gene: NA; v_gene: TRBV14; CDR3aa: CASSQDRGNEQFF; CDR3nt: TGTGCCAGCAGCCAAGATAGGGGGAATGAGCAGTTCTTC
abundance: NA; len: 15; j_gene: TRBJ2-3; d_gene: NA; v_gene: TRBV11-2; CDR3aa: CASSLERPYTDTQYF; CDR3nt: TGTGCCAGCAGCCTGGAGAGACCGTACACAGATACGCAGTATTTT
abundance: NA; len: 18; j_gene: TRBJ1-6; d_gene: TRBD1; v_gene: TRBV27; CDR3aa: CASTLKGTGRWDNSPLHF; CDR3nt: TGTGCCAGCACCCTAAAGGGGACAGGGAGATGGGATAATTCACCCCTCCACTTT
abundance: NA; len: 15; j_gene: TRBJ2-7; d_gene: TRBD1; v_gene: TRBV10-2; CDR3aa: CASSELGQDYDEQYF; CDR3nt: TGCGCCAGCAGTGAGTTGGGACAGGACTACGACGAGCAGTACTTC
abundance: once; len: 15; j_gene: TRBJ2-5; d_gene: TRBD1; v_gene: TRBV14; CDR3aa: CASSQERTGSQTQYF; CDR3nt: TGTGCCAGCAGCCAAGAAAGGACAGGGAGCCAGACCCAGTACTTC
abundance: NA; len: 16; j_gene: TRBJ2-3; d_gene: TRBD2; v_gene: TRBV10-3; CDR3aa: CAISEATSWAPDTQYF; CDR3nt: TGTGCCATCAGTGAGGCGACTAGCTGGGCGCCAGATACGCAGTATTTT
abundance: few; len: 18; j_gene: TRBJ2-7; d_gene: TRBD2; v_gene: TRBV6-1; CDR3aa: CASSGGTSGRGKFYEQYF; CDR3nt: TGTGCCAGCAGTGGTGGCACTAGCGGGAGGGGCAAATTCTACGAGCAGTACTTC
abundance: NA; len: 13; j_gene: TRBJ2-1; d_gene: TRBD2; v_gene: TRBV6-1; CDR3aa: CASGTTPYNEQFF; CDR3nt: TGTGCCAGCGGGACTACCCCCTACAATGAGCAGTTCTTC
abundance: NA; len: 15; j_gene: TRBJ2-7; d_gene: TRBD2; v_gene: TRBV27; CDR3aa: CASRGLGGSSYEQYF; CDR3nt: TGTGCCAGCAGGGGGCTCGGCGGGAGCTCCTACGAGCAGTACTTC
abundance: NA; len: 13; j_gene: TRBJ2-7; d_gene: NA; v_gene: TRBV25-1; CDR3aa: CASHPGHTYEQYF; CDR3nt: TGTGCCAGTCACCCGGGACATACCTACGAGCAGTACTTC
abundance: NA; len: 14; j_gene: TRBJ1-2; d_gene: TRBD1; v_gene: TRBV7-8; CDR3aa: CASSYEQGNYGYTF; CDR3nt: TGTGCCAGCAGCTACGAACAGGGGAACTATGGCTACACCTTC
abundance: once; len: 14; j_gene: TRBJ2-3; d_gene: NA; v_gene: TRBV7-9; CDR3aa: CASSLGLSTDTQYF; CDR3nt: TGTGCCAGCAGCTTAGGACTGTCCACAGATACGCAGTATTTT
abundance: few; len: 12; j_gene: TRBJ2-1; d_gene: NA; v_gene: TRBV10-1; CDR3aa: CASSDRDNEQFF; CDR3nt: TGCGCCAGCAGTGACAGGGACAATGAGCAGTTCTTC
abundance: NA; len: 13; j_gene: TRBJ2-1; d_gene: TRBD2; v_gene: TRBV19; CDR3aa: CATSSGFGNEQFF; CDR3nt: TGTGCCACCTCTAGCGGGTTTGGGAATGAGCAGTTCTTC
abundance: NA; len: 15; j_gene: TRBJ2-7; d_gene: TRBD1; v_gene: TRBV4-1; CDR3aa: CASSQGNQGAKEQYF; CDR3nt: TGCGCCAGCAGCCAGGGGAATCAGGGGGCGAAGGAGCAGTACTTC
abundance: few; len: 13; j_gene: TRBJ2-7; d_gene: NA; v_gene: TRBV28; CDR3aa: CASSQQGRNEQYF; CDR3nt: TGTGCCAGCAGTCAGCAGGGCAGGAACGAGCAGTACTTC
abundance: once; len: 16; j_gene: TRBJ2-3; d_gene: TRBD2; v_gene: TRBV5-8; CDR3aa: CASSPTIRGGTDTQYF; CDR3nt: TGTGCCAGCAGCCCCACGATCCGGGGGGGCACAGATACGCAGTATTTT
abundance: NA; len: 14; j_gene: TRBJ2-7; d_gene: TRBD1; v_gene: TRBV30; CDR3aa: CAWSLTGGLDEQYF; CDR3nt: TGTGCCTGGAGTCTGACAGGGGGCCTGGACGAGCAGTACTTC
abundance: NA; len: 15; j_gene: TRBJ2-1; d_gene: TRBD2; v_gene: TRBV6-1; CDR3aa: CASRPGLGLTHEQFF; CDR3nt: TGTGCCAGCAGACCTGGACTAGGGCTTACACATGAGCAGTTCTTC
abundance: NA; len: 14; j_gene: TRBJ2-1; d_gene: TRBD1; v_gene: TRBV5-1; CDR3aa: CASTPGQSYNEQFF; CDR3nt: TGCGCCAGCACTCCGGGACAGTCTTACAATGAGCAGTTCTTC
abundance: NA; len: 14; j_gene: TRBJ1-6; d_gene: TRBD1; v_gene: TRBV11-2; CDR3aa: CASSSRQGASPLHF; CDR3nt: TGTGCCAGCAGCTCCCGACAGGGGGCTTCACCCCTCCACTTT
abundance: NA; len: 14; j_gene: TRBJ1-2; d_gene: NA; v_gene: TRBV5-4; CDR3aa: CASSFSGASYGYTF; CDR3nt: TGTGCCAGCAGCTTTTCTGGGGCCTCCTATGGCTACACCTTC
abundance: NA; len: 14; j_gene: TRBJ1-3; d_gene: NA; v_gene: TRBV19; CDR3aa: CASSLRTAGNTIYF; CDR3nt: TGTGCCAGTAGCCTACGGACAGCCGGAAACACCATATATTTT
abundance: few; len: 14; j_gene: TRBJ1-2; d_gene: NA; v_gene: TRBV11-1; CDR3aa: CASSLAGKAYGYTF; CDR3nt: TGTGCCAGCAGCTTGGCGGGGAAGGCCTATGGCTACACCTTC
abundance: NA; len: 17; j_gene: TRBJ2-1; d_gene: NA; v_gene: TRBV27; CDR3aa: CASSLHPGSSFYNEQFF; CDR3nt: TGTGCCAGCAGTTTACATCCAGGCAGCAGCTTTTACAATGAGCAGTTCTTC
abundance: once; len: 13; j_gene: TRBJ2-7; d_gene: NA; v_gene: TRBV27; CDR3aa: CASSLRGNYEQYF; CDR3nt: TGTGCCAGCAGTTTGCGGGGAAACTACGAGCAGTACTTC
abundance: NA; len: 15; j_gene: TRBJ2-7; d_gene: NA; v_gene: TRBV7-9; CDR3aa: CASSLRQAGVDEQYF; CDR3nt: TGTGCCAGCAGCTTAAGGCAGGCAGGGGTCGACGAGCAGTACTTC